This T cell receptor (beta chain) was documented in a study of blood T cells in healthy people across ages. Broader study findings: With age, beta diversity per million T cells declined roughly linearly, significantly by around 43. Estimates of total diversity, which came from one million sequenced T cells, were considered to be underestimates.

With a J-beta primer mix and a sample-barcoded 5' primer, a second PCR ran about 6 to 11 cycles. TCRdb reanalysed the 5' RACE reads using MiXCR and keeps one entry per CDR3 protein. Here the sample spans some 640,000 distinct CDR3 sequences, 49% being singletons. Of note for this clonotype: The antigen is unknown.

The germline V and J ends were trimmed by 0 bases and 5 bases, with 16 bases remaining between them. The CDR3 has 16 residues. Germline V gives CDR1 MNHEY, CDR2 SVGAGI. The sequencing input was blood. This clonotype originated in a woman aged 55-69 years in good health. The chain couples TRBV6-5 to TRBJ1-2, with a weak D call TRBD1 (6 bases). The CDR3, as DNA: TGTGCCAGCAGTTACTCCTCCGGGGGCAGCGGTTATGGCTACACCTTC. It codes for CASSYSSGGSGYGYTF.